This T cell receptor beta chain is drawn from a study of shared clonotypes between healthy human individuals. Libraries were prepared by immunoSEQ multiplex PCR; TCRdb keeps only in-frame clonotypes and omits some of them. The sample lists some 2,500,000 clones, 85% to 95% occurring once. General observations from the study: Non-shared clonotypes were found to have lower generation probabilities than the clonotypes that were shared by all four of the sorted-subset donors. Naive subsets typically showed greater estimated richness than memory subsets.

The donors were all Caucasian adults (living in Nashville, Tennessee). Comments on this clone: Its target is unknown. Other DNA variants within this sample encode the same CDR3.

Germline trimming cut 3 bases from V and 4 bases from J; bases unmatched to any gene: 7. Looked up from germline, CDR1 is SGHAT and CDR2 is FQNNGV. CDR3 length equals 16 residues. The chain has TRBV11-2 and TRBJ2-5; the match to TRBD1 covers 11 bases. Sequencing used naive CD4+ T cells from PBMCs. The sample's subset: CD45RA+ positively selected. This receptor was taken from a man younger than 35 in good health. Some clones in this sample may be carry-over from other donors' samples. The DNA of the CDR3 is TGTGCCAGCAGCTTCCGGACAGGGGGCGTGGGAGAGACCCAGTACTTC. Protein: CASSFRTGGVGETQYF.